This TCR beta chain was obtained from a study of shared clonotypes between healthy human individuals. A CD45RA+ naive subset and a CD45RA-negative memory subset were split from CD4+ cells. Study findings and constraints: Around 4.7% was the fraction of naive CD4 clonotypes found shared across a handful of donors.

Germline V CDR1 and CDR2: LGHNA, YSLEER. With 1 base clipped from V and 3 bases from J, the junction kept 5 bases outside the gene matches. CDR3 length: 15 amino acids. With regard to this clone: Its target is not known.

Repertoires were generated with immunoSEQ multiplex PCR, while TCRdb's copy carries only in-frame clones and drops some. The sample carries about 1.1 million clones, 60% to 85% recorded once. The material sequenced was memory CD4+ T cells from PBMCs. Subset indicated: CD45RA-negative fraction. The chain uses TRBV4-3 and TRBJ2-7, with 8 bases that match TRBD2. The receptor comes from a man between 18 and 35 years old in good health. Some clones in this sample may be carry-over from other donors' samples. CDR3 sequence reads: CASSQGVAGIYEQYF. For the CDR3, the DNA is TGCGCCAGCAGCCAAGGAGTAGCGGGGATCTACGAGCAGTACTTC.